Below, 2 T cell receptor beta chains from the same sample are listed, as sequenced in a study of cytomegalovirus exposure and HLA in healthy donors. Profiled with immunoSEQ multiplex PCR; TCRdb holds only in-frame clones, not every one. This sample carries about 49,000 clones, 94% of them seen once, and the ten largest clones take 7.8%. The sequenced material came from PBMCs. All receptors come from a woman aged 18-30 years in good health and CMV-seropositive.

This chain links TRBV19 with TRBJ1-6; TRBD1 aligns across 8 bases. Germline lookup yields CDR1 LNHDA and CDR2 SQIVND (reference sequence). V lost 1 base to trimming and J lost 7 bases; unmatched junction nucleotides: 12. This CDR3 spans 18 amino acids. CDR3 residues: CASSIGAQRQGMNSPLHF. DNA for the CDR3: TGTGCCAGTAGTATAGGGGCCCAACGACAGGGGATGAATTCACCCCTCCACTTT.

V gene TRBV5-1 combines with J gene TRBJ1-1; no definite D call. From germline, CDR1 is SGHRS and CDR2 YFSETQ. V was cut by 0 bases and J by 1 base, with 10 bases left in between. CDR3 length equals 15 residues. CDR3 nucleotides: TGCGCCAGCAGCTTGGGTTACAGAACGAACACTGAAGCTTTCTTT. Amino acids: CASSLGYRTNTEAFF.